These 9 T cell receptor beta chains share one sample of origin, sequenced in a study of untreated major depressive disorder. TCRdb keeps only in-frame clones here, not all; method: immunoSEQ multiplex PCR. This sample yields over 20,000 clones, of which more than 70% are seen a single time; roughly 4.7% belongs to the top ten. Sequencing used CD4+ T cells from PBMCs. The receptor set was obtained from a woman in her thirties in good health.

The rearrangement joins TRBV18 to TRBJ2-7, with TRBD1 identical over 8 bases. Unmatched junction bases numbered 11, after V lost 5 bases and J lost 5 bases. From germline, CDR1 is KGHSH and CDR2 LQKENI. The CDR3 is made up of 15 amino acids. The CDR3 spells CASSSGQGNIDEQYF. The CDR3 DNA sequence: TGTGCCAGCTCATCCGGACAGGGTAACATCGACGAGCAGTACTTC.

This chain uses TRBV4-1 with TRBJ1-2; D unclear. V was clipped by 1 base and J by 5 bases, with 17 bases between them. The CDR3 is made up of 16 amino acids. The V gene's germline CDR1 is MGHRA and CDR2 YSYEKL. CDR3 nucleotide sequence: TGCGCCAGCAGCCAAGGGCCTAGAGAACGGAGGTATGGCTACACCTTC. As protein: CASSQGPRERRYGYTF.

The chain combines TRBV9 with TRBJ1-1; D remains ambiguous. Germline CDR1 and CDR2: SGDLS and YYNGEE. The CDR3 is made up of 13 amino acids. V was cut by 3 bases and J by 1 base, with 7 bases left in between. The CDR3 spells CASSASGNTEAFF. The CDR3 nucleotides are TGTGCCAGCAGCGCCTCAGGGAACACTGAAGCTTTCTTT. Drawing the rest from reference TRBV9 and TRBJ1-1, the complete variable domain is DSGVTQTPKHLITATGQRVTLRCSPRSGDLSVYWYQQSLDQGLQFLIQYYNGEERAKGNILERFSAQQFPDLHSELNLSSLELGDSALYFCASSASGNTEAFFGQGTRLTVV.

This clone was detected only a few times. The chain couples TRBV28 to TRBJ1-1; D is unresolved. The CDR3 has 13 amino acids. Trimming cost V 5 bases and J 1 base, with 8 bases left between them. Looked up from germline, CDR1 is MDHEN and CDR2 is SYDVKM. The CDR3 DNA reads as TGTGCCAGCAGTATATACGGGAACACTGAAGCTTTCTTT. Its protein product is CASSIYGNTEAFF.

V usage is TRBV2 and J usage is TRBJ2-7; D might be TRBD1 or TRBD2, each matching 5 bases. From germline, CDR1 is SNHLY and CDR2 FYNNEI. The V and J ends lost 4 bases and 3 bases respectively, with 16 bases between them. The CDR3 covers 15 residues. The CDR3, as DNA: TGTGCCAGCAGTGCACCAGGGTTCGGGATCTACGAGCAGTACTTC. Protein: CASSAPGFGIYEQYF.

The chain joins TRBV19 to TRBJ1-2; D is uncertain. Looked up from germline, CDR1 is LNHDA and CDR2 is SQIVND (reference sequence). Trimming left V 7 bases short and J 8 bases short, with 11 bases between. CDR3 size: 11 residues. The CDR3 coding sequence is TGTGCCAGTAAGGCCCCCAGGGGCTACACCTTC. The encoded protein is CASKAPRGYTF.

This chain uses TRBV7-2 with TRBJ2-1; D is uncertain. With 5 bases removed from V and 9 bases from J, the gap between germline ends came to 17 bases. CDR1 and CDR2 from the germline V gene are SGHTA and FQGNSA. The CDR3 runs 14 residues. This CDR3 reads CASSPLSARTEQFF. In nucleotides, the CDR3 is TGTGCCAGCAGCCCCCTCTCGGCCCGTACTGAGCAGTTCTTC.

CDR3 nucleotide sequence: TGCGCCAGCAGCTTGGAGGACATTCGCAATTCACCCCTCCACTTT. This codes for CASSLEDIRNSPLHF. The rearrangement joins TRBV5-1 to TRBJ1-6; TRBD1 might be the D (5 bases). Trimming stripped 0 bases from V and 7 bases from J, with 11 bases between. The germline V gene has CDR1 SGHRS and CDR2 YFSETQ. The length of the CDR3 is 15 residues.

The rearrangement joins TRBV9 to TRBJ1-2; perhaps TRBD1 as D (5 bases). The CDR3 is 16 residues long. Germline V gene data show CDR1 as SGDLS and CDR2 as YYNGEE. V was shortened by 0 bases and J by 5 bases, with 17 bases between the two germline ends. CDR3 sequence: CASSVESVERGYGYTF. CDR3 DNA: TGTGCCAGCAGCGTAGAGAGCGTCGAGCGGGGGTATGGCTACACCTTC.